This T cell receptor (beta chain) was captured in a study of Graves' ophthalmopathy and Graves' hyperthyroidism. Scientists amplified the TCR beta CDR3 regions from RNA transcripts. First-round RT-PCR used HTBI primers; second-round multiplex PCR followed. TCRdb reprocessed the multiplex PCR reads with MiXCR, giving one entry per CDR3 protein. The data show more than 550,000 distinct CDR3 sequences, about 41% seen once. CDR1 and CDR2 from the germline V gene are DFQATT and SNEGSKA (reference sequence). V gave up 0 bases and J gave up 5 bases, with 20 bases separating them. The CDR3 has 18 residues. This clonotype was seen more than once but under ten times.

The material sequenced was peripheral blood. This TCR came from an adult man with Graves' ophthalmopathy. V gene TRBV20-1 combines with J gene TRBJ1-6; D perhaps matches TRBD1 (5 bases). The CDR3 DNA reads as TGCAGTGCTAGAGATCGGGCGGGGCAGAGGTGGGATAATTCACCCCTCCACTTT. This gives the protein CSARDRAGQRWDNSPLHF.